This TCR beta chain emerged from a study of Ad26.COV2.S vaccination and SARS-CoV-2 variants. Across the study: The authors gave Ad26.COV2.S intramuscularly, either once or twice 56 days apart.

Points on this clone: Its target is unknown.

Study-level findings and limits: Vaccinated and placebo-treated recipients had similar non-spike TCR breadth. The TCR-based breadth and depth measures might underestimate overall T cell responses.

CDR1 and CDR2 from the germline V gene are MRHNA and SNTAGT. The CDR3 has 13 residues. The J segment lost 7 bases and the V segment lost 10 bases, leaving 9 bases of the junction unmatched. Regarding treatment: roughly 20 received Ad26.COV2.S at low or high dose, single or two shots; about five received placebo; per-sample allocation not given. Sampling was performed 63 days after the first vaccine or placebo injection. Generated by immunoSEQ multiplex PCR, the TCRdb table keeps only in-frame clones and is missing some. The repertoire consists of 400,000 to 450,000 clones, with over 80% occurring once and the leading ten covering about 1.7%.

The sequences come from peripheral blood, collected in a trial of Ad26.COV2.S vaccine versus placebo. This rearrangement joins TRBV6-4 to TRBJ2-2; 7 nucleotides align to TRBD1. This clonotype was obtained from a person between 18 and 65 years old who received the Ad26.COV2.S COVID-19 vaccine or a placebo. In DNA, the CDR3 is TGTGCCATTAGGGACAGCATTCACGGGGAGCTGTTTTTT. Protein sequence: CAIRDSIHGELFF.